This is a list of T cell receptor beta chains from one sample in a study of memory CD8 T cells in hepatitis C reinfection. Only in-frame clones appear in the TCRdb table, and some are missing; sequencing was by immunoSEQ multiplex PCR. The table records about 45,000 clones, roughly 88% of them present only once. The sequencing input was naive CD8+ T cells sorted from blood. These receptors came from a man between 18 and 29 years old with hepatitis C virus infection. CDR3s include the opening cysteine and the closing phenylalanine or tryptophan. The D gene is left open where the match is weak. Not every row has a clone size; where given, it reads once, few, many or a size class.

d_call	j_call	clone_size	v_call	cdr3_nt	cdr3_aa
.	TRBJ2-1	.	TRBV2	TGTGCCAGCAGTGAAGGCCAGAACAATGAGCAGTTCTTC	CASSEGQNNEQFF
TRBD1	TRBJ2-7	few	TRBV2	TGTGCCAGCGAACTCGGGACAGCCTACGAGCAGTACTTC	CASELGTAYEQYF
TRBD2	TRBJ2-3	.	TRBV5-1	TGCGCCAGCAGCTTGTTCGGGACTAGCGGTTCCGGTGGAGATACGCAGTATTTT	CASSLFGTSGSGGDTQYF
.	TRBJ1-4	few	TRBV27	TGTGCCAGCAGTTCACCCGGGGGGGGTAATGAAAAACTGTTTTTT	CASSSPGGGNEKLFF
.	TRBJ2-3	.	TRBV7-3	TGTACCAGCAGCTTCTCGGGGAGCCCCACAGATACGCAGTATTTT	CTSSFSGSPTDTQYF
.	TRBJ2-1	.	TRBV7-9	TGTGCCAGCAGCTTAGAAATGGGACTCCAATCGAACAATGAGCAGTTCTTC	CASSLEMGLQSNNEQFF
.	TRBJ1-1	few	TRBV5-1	TGCGCCAGCAGCCCGGGTGGAAGCACTGAAGCTTTCTTT	CASSPGGSTEAFF
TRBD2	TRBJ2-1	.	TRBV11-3	TGTGCCAGCAGCTTAAAGGGGACTAGCGGGATCGGTGAGCAGTTCTTC	CASSLKGTSGIGEQFF
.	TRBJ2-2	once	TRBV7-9	TGTGCCAGCAGCCCCGACCGGGACACCCACACCGGGGAGCTGTTTTTT	CASSPDRDTHTGELFF
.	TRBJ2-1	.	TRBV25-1	TGTGCCAGCAGTGGACCCTTAGCCCGCAATGAGCAGTTCTTC	CASSGPLARNEQFF
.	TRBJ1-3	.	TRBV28	TGTGCCAGCAGGTACATGGGGGGCTCTGGAAACACCATATATTTT	CASRYMGGSGNTIYF
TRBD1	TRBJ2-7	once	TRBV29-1	TGCAGCGTTTCCGGGACAGACTCCTACGAGCAGTACTTC	CSVSGTDSYEQYF
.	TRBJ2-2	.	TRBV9	TGTGCCAGCAGCGTAGTTACAGGCGGGGAGCTGTTTTTT	CASSVVTGGELFF
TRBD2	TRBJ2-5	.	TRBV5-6	TGTGCCAGCAGCTGGGGAGGGGAGACCCAGTACTTC	CASSWGGETQYF
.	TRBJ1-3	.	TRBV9	TGTGCCAGCAGCGAAGGACAGTCCTCTGGAAGCACCATATATTTT	CASSEGQSSGSTIYF
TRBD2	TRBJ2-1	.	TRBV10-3	TGTGCCATCAGTGAGTCGGGAGAGAACAGCGGGAGATGGGGTGAGCAGTTCTTC	CAISESGENSGRWGEQFF
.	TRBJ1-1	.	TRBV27	TGTGCCAGCAGTCCAAAGACACTCCTGACCATGAACACTGAAGCTTTCTTT	CASSPKTLLTMNTEAFF
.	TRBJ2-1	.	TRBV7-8	TGTGCCAGCAGCTTAGGGAGCAGGACTTCCTACAATGAGCAGTTCTTC	CASSLGSRTSYNEQFF
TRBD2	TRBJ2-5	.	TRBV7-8	TGTGCCAGCAGCCCATCAGCGGGGGTCGAGACCCAGTACTTC	CASSPSAGVETQYF
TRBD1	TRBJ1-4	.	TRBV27	TGTGCCAGCAGTCCTTCACAGGGGGGAGTGGGAAAACTGTTTTTT	CASSPSQGGVGKLFF
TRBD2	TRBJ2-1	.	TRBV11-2	TGTGCCAGCAGGAATGGACTAGGCATCAATGAGCAGTTCTTC	CASRNGLGINEQFF
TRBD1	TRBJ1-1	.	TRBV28	TGTGCCAGCAGTCCGATAACAGGGGGCCCTGAAGCTTTCTTT	CASSPITGGPEAFF
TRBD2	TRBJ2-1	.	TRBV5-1	TGCGCCAGCAGCTTGGGGCCTAGCGGGAGGTTGGACAATGAGCAGTTCTTC	CASSLGPSGRLDNEQFF
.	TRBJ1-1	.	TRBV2	TGTGCCAGCAGTGGGGACACCCCTGAAGCTTTCTTT	CASSGDTPEAFF
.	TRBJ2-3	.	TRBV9	TGTGCCAGCAGCGTAGGTCAGGGCTCTCCTCTACATACGCAGTATTTT	CASSVGQGSPLHTQYF
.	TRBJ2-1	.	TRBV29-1	TGCAGCGTTGCCGGGATATACAATGAGCAGTTCTTC	CSVAGIYNEQFF
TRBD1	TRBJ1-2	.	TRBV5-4	TGTGCCAGCAGCTTGGGAGGACAGGCCTATGGCTACACCTTC	CASSLGGQAYGYTF
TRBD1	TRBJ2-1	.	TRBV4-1	TGCGCCAGCAGCCACCGGGACAGGGATAATGAGCAGTTCTTC	CASSHRDRDNEQFF
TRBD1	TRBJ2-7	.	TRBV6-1	TGTGCCAGCAGTGACTGGGACAGCTACGAGCAGTACTTC	CASSDWDSYEQYF
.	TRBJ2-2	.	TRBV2	TGTGCCAGCGGCTCGGCCCAGGGGACCGGGGAGCTGTTTTTT	CASGSAQGTGELFF
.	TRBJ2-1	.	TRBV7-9	TGTGCCAACTCCAGGGATGAGCAGTTCTTC	CANSRDEQFF
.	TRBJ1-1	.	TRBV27	TGTGCCAGCAGTTTTTTGGGGGGGGAGAACACTGAAGCTTTCTTT	CASSFLGGENTEAFF
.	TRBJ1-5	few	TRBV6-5	TGTGCCAGCAGTTTCAACAGGAATCAGCCCCAGCATTTT	CASSFNRNQPQHF
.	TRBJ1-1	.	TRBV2	TGTGCGATGCGGGCTATCGGGGGCACTGAAGCTTTCTTT	CAMRAIGGTEAFF
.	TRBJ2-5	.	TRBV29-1	TGCAGCGTCTACAGAGAAGAGACCCAGTACTTC	CSVYREETQYF
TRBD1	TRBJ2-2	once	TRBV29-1	TGCAGCGCAAAAGGACAGGGAGGTTACACCGGGGAGCTGTTTTTT	CSAKGQGGYTGELFF
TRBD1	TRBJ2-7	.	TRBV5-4	TGTGCCAGCACCCCGGGACAGGGCCCCTACGAGCAGTACTTC	CASTPGQGPYEQYF
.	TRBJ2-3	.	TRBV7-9	TGTGCCAGCAGCTCCGCGGACTCAACCGGAGATACGCAGTATTTT	CASSSADSTGDTQYF
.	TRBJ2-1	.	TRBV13	TGTGCCAGCAGCTTAAAAGTCAGCGGGTTATACAATGAGCAGTTCTTC	CASSLKVSGLYNEQFF
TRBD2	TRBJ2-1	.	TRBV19	TGTGCCAGTAGGGGTAGCGGGGGATACAATGAGCAGTTCTTC	CASRGSGGYNEQFF
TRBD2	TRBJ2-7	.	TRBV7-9	TGTGCCAGCAGCTCCCCGGGAGGGAACGAGCAGTACTTC	CASSSPGGNEQYF
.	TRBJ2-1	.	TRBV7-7	TGTGCTAGCAGCTTAAGTTTAGCCCCTTACAATGAGCAGTTCTTC	CASSLSLAPYNEQFF
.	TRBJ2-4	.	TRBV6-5	TGTGCCAGCAGTGAAGGACTATTAAACATTCAGTACTTC	CASSEGLLNIQYF
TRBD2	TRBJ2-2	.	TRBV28	TGTGCCAGCAGTTTACTAGCGGGAGTGGCTGGGGAGCTGTTTTTT	CASSLLAGVAGELFF
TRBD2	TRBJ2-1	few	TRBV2	TGTGCCAGCAGTGAAGGTGCGGGAGGGGGCTACAATGAGCAGTTCTTC	CASSEGAGGGYNEQFF
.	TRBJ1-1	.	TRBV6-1	TGTGCCAGCAGCCCTTTAATCGGGGGGGGCACTGAAGCTTTCTTT	CASSPLIGGGTEAFF
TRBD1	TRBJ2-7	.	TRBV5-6	TGTGCCAGCAGCCTCCGGGACAGGGTGAGATCTTTGATCTACGAGCAGTACTTC	CASSLRDRVRSLIYEQYF
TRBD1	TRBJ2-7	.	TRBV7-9	TGTGCCAGCAGCGCCATAAGCCCAACCACAAACCCGGGACAGTACGAGCAGTACTTC	CASSAISPTTNPGQYEQYF
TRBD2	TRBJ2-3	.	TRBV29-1	TGCAGCGCCTACTTACGATCCGGGACTAGCGGGAGACTAAGTACAGATACGCAGTATTTT	CSAYLRSGTSGRLSTDTQYF
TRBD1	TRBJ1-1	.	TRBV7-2	TGTGCCAGCAGCTTCTCCGACAGGGCCCCCACTGAAGCTTTCTTT	CASSFSDRAPTEAFF
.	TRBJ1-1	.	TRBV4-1	TGCGCCAGCAGCCAAGGGGCAGATGAAGCTTTCTTT	CASSQGADEAFF